These T cell receptor beta chains were read from a single sample in a study of identical twins' blood T cells. One entry per CDR3 protein results from TCRdb running MiXCR on the 5' RACE reads. In the table there are a few hundred thousand distinct CDR3 sequences, over 25% of which are singletons. Sequenced input: PBMCs. The receptors come from a woman aged 18-49 years in good health. Both conserved end residues are part of each CDR3. The D gene is left open where the match is weak. Size tells how often a clone was seen (once, few, many) or the class of an expanded clone, and some rows leave it out.

CDR3 DNA	CDR3 protein	V gene	J gene	clone size	D gene
TGTGCCAGCAGTCAGGGGAATAGCAATCAGCCCCAGCATTTT	CASSQGNSNQPQHF	TRBV12-3/TRBV12-4	TRBJ1-5	many	.
TGTGCCAGTAGTATCAGGGGCTCCTACAATGAGCAGTTCTTC	CASSIRGSYNEQFF	TRBV19	TRBJ2-1	few	.
TGTGCCAGCAGCCCTGCCCGAAATGACTATGGCTACACCTTC	CASSPARNDYGYTF	TRBV7-2	TRBJ1-2	many	.
TGCGCCAGCAGCCAAGCCGGCCGACAAGGCAATGAGCAGTTCTTC	CASSQAGRQGNEQFF	TRBV4-3	TRBJ2-1	.	.
TGTGCCAGCAGCATCGACAGTCATAATTCACCCCTCCACTTT	CASSIDSHNSPLHF	TRBV5-5	TRBJ1-6	few	.
TGTGCCAGCAGTGATAATTTGAGGGGAAGCTATGGCTACACCTTC	CASSDNLRGSYGYTF	TRBV6-1	TRBJ1-2	.	.
TGCAGTGCTTTGGACTACCGATCCTACAATGAGCAGTTCTTC	CSALDYRSYNEQFF	TRBV20-1	TRBJ2-1	.	.
TGTGCCACCCTTACCAGACAGGGTACGAACACTGAAGCTTTCTTT	CATLTRQGTNTEAFF	TRBV10-3	TRBJ1-1	few	TRBD1
TGCAGTGCTAGCAGACTGGAGACCCAGTACTTC	CSASRLETQYF	TRBV20-1	TRBJ2-5	.	.
TGTGCCAGCAGCTTGGTGACTAGCGGACAAGAGACCCAGTACTTC	CASSLVTSGQETQYF	TRBV5-8	TRBJ2-5	.	TRBD2
TGCAGCGTTGAAATCGTTAGAGCCAATGAGCAGTTCTTC	CSVEIVRANEQFF	TRBV29-1	TRBJ2-1	many	.
TGTGCCGGCAGTCAGACAGGGCGTAACTATGGCTACACCTTC	CAGSQTGRNYGYTF	TRBV12-3/TRBV12-4	TRBJ1-2	.	TRBD1
TGTGCCAGCAGCCCTAACACAGGGCTCCCAGATACGCAGTATTTT	CASSPNTGLPDTQYF	TRBV5-5	TRBJ2-3	.	.
TGTGCCAGTAGTATAAATTGGGGGGACTTACCGAATGAGCAGTTCTTC	CASSINWGDLPNEQFF	TRBV19	TRBJ2-1	.	.
TGCAGTGCTAGTGCAGACCAACTCTACGAGCAGTACTTC	CSASADQLYEQYF	TRBV20-1	TRBJ2-7	.	.
TGTGCCAGCAGCATTTCAGGGGATTCTAACTATGGCTACACCTTC	CASSISGDSNYGYTF	TRBV11-2	TRBJ1-2	.	.
TGTGCCAGCAGCTTTCCTAATGAGCAGTTCTTC	CASSFPNEQFF	TRBV7-2	TRBJ2-1	many	.
TGCAGTGCGAGACGTACTAGCGGGTTCTCCTACAATGAGCAGTTCTTC	CSARRTSGFSYNEQFF	TRBV20-1	TRBJ2-1	.	TRBD2
TGCAGTGCTCGAACCGAGGGGATTTTCAATCAGCCCCAGCATTTT	CSARTEGIFNQPQHF	TRBV20-1	TRBJ1-5	few	.
TGTGCCAGCAGCAATCGGGGGAATGAAAAACTGTTTTTT	CASSNRGNEKLFF	TRBV7-2	TRBJ1-4	.	.
TGTGCCAGTAGTACCGGGACAGGGATTGAAGCTTTCTTT	CASSTGTGIEAFF	TRBV19	TRBJ1-1	few	TRBD1
TGTGCCATCAGTTCGACAGCACTCAACACTGAAGCTTTCTTT	CAISSTALNTEAFF	TRBV10-3	TRBJ1-1	few	.
TGCGCCAGCAGCTTAGGTAGCCCCGGGGAGCTGTTTTTT	CASSLGSPGELFF	TRBV5-1	TRBJ2-2	.	.
TGTGCCAGCAGCTTAGACAGGGCCAGAGAGACCCAGTACTTC	CASSLDRARETQYF	TRBV7-9	TRBJ2-5	.	.
TGTGCCAGCAGCTCCCAGGACAGGGGGGAGAAAGCTTTCTTT	CASSSQDRGEKAFF	TRBV5-4	TRBJ1-1	few	TRBD1
TGTGCCAGCAGCCCACTGGACCGACGAATGAACACTGAAGCTTTCTTT	CASSPLDRRMNTEAFF	TRBV7-9	TRBJ1-1	few	.
TGCAGTGCAAGGGGGGAGTGGAAAGAGACCCAGTACTTC	CSARGEWKETQYF	TRBV20-1	TRBJ2-5	.	.